This TCR beta chain came from a study of OX40 agonist ivuxolimab in advanced cancers. About the study: Each patient was given ivuxolimab into a vein every 2 weeks, at 0.01 to 10 mg/kg. Broader study findings: The investigators did not determine what antigen specificity the expanded peripheral T cells had. Low levels of normalized T-cell clonal expansion also appeared in some nonresponders.

With respect to this clone: Its antigen is as yet unknown.

Produced via immunoSEQ multiplex PCR; TCRdb's table is partial and in-frame only. The sample shows 20,000 or so clones, roughly four fifths of them seen only once. The germline V and J ends were trimmed by 3 bases and 3 bases, with 15 bases remaining between them. Per germline, CDR1 SGDLS and CDR2 YYNGEE. The CDR3 length is 15 residues. This material consisted of CD4+ or CD8+ T cells sorted from blood, taken in a trial of the OX40 agonist ivuxolimab. The chain recombines TRBV9 with TRBJ1-1; perhaps TRBD1 as D (5 bases). This clonotype originated in an adult with an advanced solid tumor such as melanoma, head and neck, liver or kidney cancer. This chain's CDR3 is CASSARQLPDTEAFF. The CDR3 region has the DNA TGTGCCAGCAGCGCCCGACAGCTCCCTGACACTGAAGCTTTCTTT.